These 13 T cell receptor beta chains originate from one sample sequenced in a study of T cell changes during pregnancy in multiple sclerosis. Only in-frame clones appear in the TCRdb table, and some are missing; sequencing was by immunoSEQ multiplex PCR. The table records roughly 84,000 clones, roughly 93% of them present only once. This specimen was peripheral blood, taken in the third trimester of pregnancy. These receptor sequences come from a female donor in good health, enrolled as a control in a pregnancy study.

V and J are TRBV5-1 and TRBJ1-1; possibly TRBD1 for D (5 bases). V lost 5 bases to trimming and J lost 11 bases, with 19 bases between them. The CDR3 sequence is 13 residues long. Germline CDR1 and CDR2: SGHRS and YFSETQ. CDR3: CASRRDSGSSAFF. The CDR3 nucleotides are TGCGCCAGCAGGAGGGACTCGGGTTCTTCGGCTTTCTTT.

The gene calls are TRBV19 and TRBJ2-1, with 8 nucleotides matching TRBD2. J was trimmed by 9 bases and V by 3 bases; bases with no gene match: 4. The germline V gene encodes CDR1 LNHDA and CDR2 SQIVND (reference sequence). This CDR3 has 13 amino acids. The CDR3 reads CASSITSGSEQFF. In nucleotides, the CDR3 is TGTGCCAGTAGTATTACAAGCGGGAGTGAGCAGTTCTTC.

CDR3 region: CASRDRAYNEQFF. CDR3 DNA: TGTGCCAGCCGGGACAGGGCATACAATGAGCAGTTCTTC. V usage is TRBV6-1 and J usage is TRBJ2-1, with TRBD1 matching 9 bases. Germline CDR1 reads MNHNS; CDR2 reads SASEGT. This CDR3 region has 13 residues. Trimming cost V 8 bases and J 4 bases; bases outside gene matches: 3.

This chain joins TRBV7-6 and TRBJ2-7; weak D call: TRBD1 (6 bases). The CDR3 spans 15 residues. Germline values: CDR1 SGHVS, CDR2 FNYEAQ. The V end lost 1 base, the J end lost 2 bases, and 12 bases lay between the germline ends. The DNA for the CDR3 is TGTGCCAGCAGCTTAGAGGGGACATATACCTACGAGCAGTACTTC. Its protein product is CASSLEGTYTYEQYF.

The chain employs TRBV10-3 and TRBJ2-3; 9 bases are shared with TRBD2. J gave up 4 bases and V 6 bases, and 8 bases lay outside the gene matches. CDR3 length: 15 amino acids. Germline CDR1 and CDR2: ENHRY and SYGVKD. The CDR3 protein is CAIRTSGLAADTQYF. The CDR3 DNA reads as TGTGCCATCAGGACGTCGGGACTAGCCGCAGATACGCAGTATTTT.

The chain combines TRBV15 with TRBJ1-2; D uncertain. The CDR3 is 11 amino acids. Germline loops: CDR1 LNHNV, CDR2 YYDKDF (reference sequence). Trimming took off 8 bases at V and 0 bases at J, with 4 bases between the two ends. DNA of the CDR3: TGTGCCACCCGGTCTAACTATGGCTACACCTTC. The encoded protein is CATRSNYGYTF.

This clone was detected only once. V gene TRBV2 combines with J gene TRBJ2-2; TRBD1 is a possible D gene (6 bases). Germline assignment: CDR1 SNHLY and CDR2 FYNNEI. V lost 4 bases, J lost 5 bases, and 11 bases lay in between. This CDR3 spans 14 amino acids. The CDR3 DNA reads TGTGCCAGCAGTGGAACAGGGTTTACCGGGGAGCTGTTTTTT. Its protein product is CASSGTGFTGELFF.

CDR3: CASGVPSGRAGELFF. The CDR3, as DNA: TGTGCCAGCGGGGTCCCTAGCGGGAGGGCCGGGGAGCTGTTTTTT. The chain employs TRBV7-2 and TRBJ2-2; 12 positions match TRBD2. Per germline, CDR1 SGHTA and CDR2 FQGNSA. The CDR3 is 15 amino acids. V lost 8 bases, J lost 6 bases, and 7 bases stayed unmatched.

V and J are TRBV5-1 and TRBJ2-3, with 9 bases lining up with TRBD1. Germline-derived CDR1 and CDR2 are SGHRS and YFSETQ. V shed 4 bases, J shed 4 bases, and the junction held 7 bases outside the gene matches. The CDR3 has 15 residues. The CDR3 DNA sequence: TGCGCCAGCAGCAAGGGACAGGGCCCCCCAGATACGCAGTATTTT. It yields the protein CASSKGQGPPDTQYF.

The rearrangement uses TRBV2 and TRBJ2-1, with 10 bases that match TRBD2. CDR3 size: 13 residues. Germline values: CDR1 SNHLY, CDR2 FYNNEI. J gave up 2 bases and V 10 bases, and 2 bases lay outside the gene matches. As DNA, the CDR3 is TGTGCCACCAGCGGGAGGGCCTACAATGAGCAGTTCTTC. This encodes CATSGRAYNEQFF.

The chain joins TRBV29-1 to TRBJ2-7; TRBD1 aligns across 8 bases. This CDR3 has 15 residues. V trimming: 1 base; J trimming: 6 bases; junction bases outside the gene matches: 11. CDR1 is SQVTM and CDR2 is ANQGSEA in the germline V gene. CDR3 region: CSVEAPDRETGEQYF. The CDR3 DNA is TGCAGCGTTGAAGCACCGGACAGGGAGACGGGCGAGCAGTACTTC.

The genes are TRBV6-6 and TRBJ2-7; perhaps TRBD2 as D (5 bases). Germline values: CDR1 MNHNY, CDR2 SVGAGI (reference sequence). V shed 4 bases and J shed 0 bases, with 10 bases lying between them. The CDR3 is made up of 14 amino acids. CDR3 nucleotides: TGTGCCAGCAGTTTTGACGGGAACTCCTACGAGCAGTACTTC. Amino acid sequence: CASSFDGNSYEQYF.

The chain is built from TRBV6-5 and TRBJ1-2; 10 bases map to TRBD1. Germline CDR1 reads MNHEY; CDR2 reads SVGAGI. The CDR3 runs 14 residues. Trimming removed 6 bases from V and 4 bases from J; junction bases left unmatched: 5. The CDR3 coding sequence is TGTGCCAGCAGCCCGGGACAGGGGAGCTATGGCTACACCTTC. It specifies CASSPGQGSYGYTF.